The text below deals with one T cell receptor beta chain. Antigen specificity is unknown. The sample originates from a study of beta chain features in type 1 diabetes. The wider study: Summed over all samples, the examined sorted cells came to fewer than 120 million. Study-level results: Moderate but significant shortening of TCRB CDR3s was recorded in all four CD4+ subsets from Type 1 diabetes patients.

One heparinised blood draw averaging approximately 0.11 L was given by each donor. Sorting of CD4+ naive, central memory, regulatory and stem cell-like memory cells was performed via CD45RO/CCR7/CD25/CD127/CD95/CD27. The CDR3 spans 15 residues. Deletions cut 0 bases from V and 3 bases from J, with 12 bases between. Germline-derived CDR1 and CDR2 are MNHNY and SVGAGI (reference sequence). Sequencing targeted expressed TCRB transcripts, as all isolated RNA had been reverse transcribed. Assay used: immunoSEQ multiplex PCR; TCRdb lists only in-frame clones, some missing. Of about 360,000 clones in the sample, roughly 12% are singletons; the top ten hold around 0.0099%.

The sequence derives from a woman aged 18-35 years with type 1 diabetes. J is TRBJ2-7 and V is TRBV6-6, with D perhaps TRBD2 (5 bases). The sequenced sample was naive CD4+ T cells from blood. The CDR3 DNA sequence: TGTGCCAGCAGTTACTCAAAACCAGCGGTCTACGAGCAGTACTTC. Its translation is CASSYSKPAVYEQYF.